This T cell receptor (beta chain) was identified in a study of T cells in Graves' hyperthyroidism and ophthalmopathy. Study results and limitations: Researchers found most expanded thyroid clonotypes above 0.001 in blood as well. Researchers report that a 13 V-J model separated ophthalmopathy from stable hyperthyroidism.

The CDR3 extends over 14 amino acids. Germline loops: CDR1 LNHDA, CDR2 SQIVND (reference sequence). Trimming pared 7 bases from V and 9 bases from J, leaving 19 bases between. This clonotype occurred many times. Its cognate antigen is unknown. The blood sample predates any ophthalmopathy symptoms, coming from first hyperthyroidism diagnosis. Extraction of PBMCs used 8.5 to 10 ml of fresh peripheral blood. The TCR beta CDR3 regions underwent amplification using RNA transcripts as the source. HTBI primers were the set used in a first-round RT-PCR of the TCR CDR3. TCRdb independently ran MiXCR on the multiplex PCR reads; one entry per CDR3 protein. The table lists approximately 600,000 distinct CDR3 sequences, about 14% of them singletons.

The sequence was collected from a woman aged 25-40 years with Graves' hyperthyroidism that later progressed to Graves' ophthalmopathy. The sample consisted of blood. V gene TRBV19 combines with J gene TRBJ2-1; D may correspond to TRBD1 or TRBD2 (5 bases each). Here the CDR3 reads CASTVSGLRGEQFF. DNA for the CDR3: TGTGCCAGTACCGTCTCGGGGCTACGTGGTGAGCAGTTCTTC.